This T cell receptor beta chain originates from a study of cytomegalovirus exposure and HLA in healthy donors. Study overall: Falling in the Caucasian-associated ancestry cluster were roughly 80% of around 370 genotyped donors.

With V trimmed by 4 bases and J by 0 bases, 6 bases remained unmatched. Germline CDR1 MDHEN, CDR2 SYDVKM. The CDR3 contains 16 residues. A multiplex PCR was run with 60 Vbeta primers and 13 Jbeta primers. The data were produced by immunoSEQ multiplex PCR, yet TCRdb's version contains in-frame clones alone and is incomplete. The table records 150,000 to 200,000 clones, 79% of them present only once. The sequenced sample was PBMCs. The TCR originated in a woman in her fifties or sixties in good health and CMV-seronegative. The chain employs TRBV28 and TRBJ1-1; 9 nucleotides match TRBD1. The CDR3 here is CASSYPTGGLNTEAFF. The CDR3 DNA is TGTGCCAGCAGTTACCCGACAGGGGGACTGAACACTGAAGCTTTCTTT.